What follows describes a single T cell receptor beta chain. The sample contains more than one DNA sequence encoding this CDR3. CDR3 size: 14 residues. CDR1 and CDR2 from the germline V gene are KGHSH and LQKENI. With V trimmed by 6 bases and J by 2 bases, 4 bases remained unmatched. Using immunoSEQ multiplex PCR, the repertoire was profiled, and TCRdb retains in-frame clones only, with some absent. The sample has approximately 170,000 clones, 70% to 90% seen once. This entry comes from a study of blood T cell repertoires in COVID-19. The chain joins TRBV18 to TRBJ2-1; TRBD1 matches at 7 bases. The receptor comes from a man aged 50-59 years with active or convalescent COVID-19. Sequenced: peripheral blood. The CDR3 protein is CASSPGTAYNEQFF. DNA for the CDR3: TGTGCCAGCTCGCCAGGGACAGCCTACAATGAGCAGTTCTTC.